Following are 18 T cell receptor beta chains from one sample sequenced in a study of cytomegalovirus exposure and HLA in healthy donors. Primers for the PCR totalled 60 Vbeta and 13 Jbeta. TCRdb's table, derived via immunoSEQ multiplex PCR, lists solely in-frame clones and lacks some. The sample holds about 100,000 clones, under 80% seen once. Sequencing was carried out using PBMCs. The receptor set was obtained from a man in his forties or fifties in good health and CMV-seronegative.

The V and J genes are TRBV7-2 and TRBJ1-2; 12 bases fit TRBD1. This CDR3 contains 17 residues. Germline trimming cut 1 base from V and 6 bases from J; bases unmatched to any gene: 9. Per germline, CDR1 SGHTA and CDR2 FQGNSA. CDR3: CASSLVGGGQGADGYTF. For the CDR3, the DNA is TGTGCCAGCAGCTTAGTAGGGGGGGGACAGGGGGCGGATGGCTACACCTTC.

The rearrangement joins TRBV7-6 to TRBJ2-3; TRBD2 agrees at 11 bases. CDR1 is SGHVS and CDR2 is FNYEAQ in the germline V gene. This CDR3 has 16 residues. V was clipped by 3 bases and J by 1 base; unmatched bases: 3. CDR3 region: CASSLMTSGGTDTQYF. The CDR3 DNA follows: TGTGCCAGCAGCTTGATGACTAGCGGGGGCACAGATACGCAGTATTTT. Full variable domain (missing parts from reference TRBV7-6 and TRBJ2-3): GAGVSQSPRYKVTKRGQDVALRCDPISGHVSLYWYRQALGQGPEFLTYFNYEAQQDKSGLPNDRFSAERPEGSISTLTIQRTEQRDSAMYRCASSLMTSGGTDTQYFGPGTRLTVL.

The V and J genes are TRBV6-5 and TRBJ1-1; tentative D call: TRBD1 (5 bases). Germline V gene sequence: CDR1 MNHEY, CDR2 SVGAGI. The V end was cut by 5 bases, the J end by 11 bases, with 12 bases between. The CDR3 is made up of 11 amino acids. DNA for the CDR3: TGTGCCAGCAGTGTGGGGCGGCTGGCTTTCTTT. Translating it yields CASSVGRLAFF.

The V gene is TRBV4-1, the J gene TRBJ2-3; 11 bases are a match to TRBD2. V shed 2 bases and J 2 bases; nucleotides not matched to a gene: 6. Germline CDR1 reads MGHRA; CDR2 reads YSYEKL. This CDR3 has 17 amino acids. The CDR3 sequence is CASSQFSSGGITDTQYF. CDR3 DNA: TGCGCCAGCAGCCAATTTTCTAGCGGGGGGATCACAGATACGCAGTATTTT.

This clone was seen a handful of times. The rearrangement uses TRBV6-5 and TRBJ1-5; D not resolved. Germline lookup yields CDR1 MNHEY and CDR2 SVGAGI. Trimming removed 6 bases from V and 0 bases from J, with 3 bases in between. The CDR3 is 12 amino acids. CDR3 coding DNA: TGTGCCAGCAGCGGTAGCAATCAGCCCCAGCATTTT. Protein: CASSGSNQPQHF.

The rearrangement links TRBV7-2 to TRBJ2-3; 7 nucleotides agree with TRBD2. Per germline, CDR1 SGHTA and CDR2 FQGNSA. Unmatched junction bases numbered 11, after V lost 5 bases and J lost 0 bases. This CDR3 is 17 amino acids long. The CDR3 DNA reads as TGTGCCAGCAGCATGTTGACTAGCCTCTCTAGCACAGATACGCAGTATTTT. It specifies CASSMLTSLSSTDTQYF.

J is TRBJ2-2 and V is TRBV5-1; 8 bases agree with TRBD1. This CDR3 comprises 16 residues. CDR1 is SGHRS and CDR2 is YFSETQ in the germline V gene. The J segment lost 0 bases and the V segment lost 4 bases, leaving 5 bases of the junction unmatched. The CDR3 sequence is CASSSGQGPNTGELFF. CDR3 DNA: TGCGCCAGCAGCAGTGGACAGGGACCGAACACCGGGGAGCTGTTTTTT.

The chain combines TRBV7-9 with TRBJ2-2; the D is unclear. Germline CDR1 and CDR2: SEHNR and FQNEAQ (reference sequence). The CDR3 is made up of 17 amino acids. V dropped 1 base and J dropped 5 bases, with 17 bases sitting between them. CDR3 in amino acids: CASSLGGSALATGELFF. CDR3 sequence (DNA): TGTGCCAGCAGCTTAGGTGGCAGCGCCTTGGCGACCGGGGAGCTGTTTTTT.

The chain is built from TRBV7-8 and TRBJ1-5; D gene ambiguous. The CDR3 extends over 12 amino acids. The germline V and J ends were trimmed by 3 bases and 5 bases, with 5 bases remaining between them. Germline loops: CDR1 SGHVS, CDR2 FQNEAQ. The CDR3 nucleotides read TGTGCCAGCAGCTTGGAGGATCAGCCCCAGCATTTT. Protein sequence: CASSLEDQPQHF.

This clone was detected only once. The chain joins TRBV23-1 to TRBJ2-7; 15 nucleotides align to TRBD2. TRBV23-1 is assigned to the ORF class and has an uncertain function. The CDR3 is 20 amino acids. Germline trimming cut 4 bases from V and 0 bases from J; bases unmatched to any gene: 13. CDR3 residues: CASSRLRTSGGVTSSYEQYV. CDR3 DNA sequence: TGCGCCAGCAGTCGACTACGGACTAGCGGGGGGGTGACGAGCTCCTACGAGCAGTACGTC.

This chain joins TRBV29-1 and TRBJ2-3; D gene uncertain. Trimming cost V 6 bases and J 0 bases, with 19 bases left between them. CDR1 and CDR2 (germline): SQVTM, ANQGSEA. The CDR3 spans 16 residues. CDR3 region: CSVRGGLLISTDTQYF. The CDR3 DNA reads as TGCAGCGTAAGAGGCGGTCTGTTGATTAGCACAGATACGCAGTATTTT.

A note on this clone: One junction end disagrees with the germline gene, perhaps due to a read error. This chain uses TRBV11-3 with TRBJ2-5; D may be TRBD1 (6 bases). CDR3 length: 14 residues. Germline values: CDR1 SGHNT, CDR2 YENEEA. The CDR3 DNA sequence: TGTGCCGGCAGCTTCGTTGGACAGATGGAGACCCAGTACTTC. The encoded protein is CAGSFVGQMETQYF.

The rearrangement uses TRBV19 and TRBJ1-1; TRBD1 agrees at 8 bases. J gave up 2 bases and V 7 bases, and 6 bases lay outside the gene matches. This CDR3 is built from 14 residues. The germline CDR1 and CDR2 sequences are LNHDA and SQIVND (reference sequence). This CDR3 is CASKPDRANTEAFF. CDR3 in DNA: TGTGCCAGTAAACCGGACAGGGCTAACACTGAAGCTTTCTTT.

This clone was detected only a few times. The chain links TRBV5-1 to TRBJ1-1, with TRBD1 matching 8 bases. Per the germline V gene, CDR1 is SGHRS and CDR2 is YFSETQ. The CDR3 length is 16 residues. Unmatched junction bases numbered 10, after V lost 4 bases and J lost 2 bases. CDR3 in DNA: TGCGCCAGCAGCCCTCTAGGGGGACAGGAAAACACTGAAGCTTTCTTT. Encoded protein: CASSPLGGQENTEAFF. Full variable domain (remainder filled in from reference TRBV5-1 and TRBJ1-1): KAGVTQTPRYLIKTRGQQVTLSCSPISGHRSVSWYQQTPGQGLQFLFEYFSETQRNKGNFPGRFSGRQFSNSRSEMNVSTLELGDSALYLCASSPLGGQENTEAFFGQGTRLTVV.

The V gene is TRBV7-8, the J gene TRBJ1-5; D not certain. With 1 base removed from V and 8 bases from J, the gap between germline ends came to 15 bases. The CDR3 is made up of 15 amino acids. Germline CDR1 reads SGHVS; CDR2 reads FQNEAQ. The CDR3 region has the DNA TGTGCCAGCAGCTTAGTAGAGGGCCCTATGGAGCCCCAGCATTTT. Translation gives CASSLVEGPMEPQHF.

The chain couples TRBV10-3 to TRBJ1-2; D possibly corresponds to TRBD1 (5 bases). The V end was cut by 2 bases, the J end by 8 bases, with 18 bases between. CDR1 and CDR2 (germline): ENHRY, SYGVKD. The CDR3 totals 15 residues. CDR3 bases: TGTGCCATCAGTGAGGCCGACAGTCGGTTGGGCGGCTACACCTTC. The encoded protein is CAISEADSRLGGYTF.

There are a few counts of this clone. The J gene is TRBJ1-2, the V gene TRBV7-2; 8 bases line up with TRBD1. Germline loops: CDR1 SGHTA, CDR2 FQGNSA. The CDR3 extends over 17 amino acids. J was trimmed by 5 bases and V by 5 bases; bases with no gene match: 16. The CDR3 DNA sequence: TGTGCCAGCAGCGCTAGGGGCCCGACAGGGGCGGTGTATGGCTACACCTTC. It yields the protein CASSARGPTGAVYGYTF. Combining the CDR3 with reference TRBV7-2 and TRBJ1-2 gives the whole variable domain GAGVSQSPSNKVTEKGKDVELRCDPISGHTALYWYRQSLGQGLEFLIYFQGNSAPDKSGLPSDRFSAERTGGSVSTLTIQRTQQEDSAVYLCASSARGPTGAVYGYTFGSGTRLTVV.

This chain connects TRBV7-3 to TRBJ2-2, with 7 bases that match TRBD2. Germline CDR1 SGHTA, CDR2 FQGTGA. CDR3 length: 15 residues. V shed 6 bases and J 5 bases; nucleotides not matched to a gene: 9. This CDR3 is CASSKVGGRTGELFF. The DNA for the CDR3 is TGTGCCAGCAGTAAAGTGGGAGGGCGGACCGGGGAGCTGTTTTTT.